The 20 T cell receptor beta chains presented below share a single source sample, sequenced in a study of blood T cell repertoires in COVID-19. TCRdb's table, derived via immunoSEQ multiplex PCR, lists solely in-frame clones and lacks some. The repertoire holds 60,000 to 75,000 clones, with around 85% as singletons. Sequenced input: peripheral blood. The receptors shown here come from a woman aged 80 or over with active or convalescent COVID-19.

The CDR3 region is CASSQGRDRDNYGYTF. For the CDR3, the DNA is TGTGCCAGCAGCCAAGGAAGGGACAGGGATAACTATGGCTACACCTTC. This chain joins TRBV3-1 (or the pseudogene TRBV3-2) and TRBJ1-2, with 9 bases lining up with TRBD1. Germline loops: CDR1 LGHDT, CDR2 YNNKEL (reference sequence). The CDR3 has 16 amino acids. V dropped 1 base and J dropped 1; count of bases not matched to a gene: 4.

This clone was counted once. The chain links TRBV6-1 to TRBJ1-3; maybe TRBD1 (5 bases). The germline CDR1 and CDR2 sequences are MNHNS and SASEGT. The V end lost 5 bases, the J end lost 1 base, and 9 bases lay between the germline ends. The CDR3 has 14 residues. CDR3 in amino acids: CASSSQGSGNTIYF. CDR3 coding DNA: TGTGCCAGCAGTTCCCAGGGTTCTGGAAACACCATATATTTT.

The genes are TRBV28 and TRBJ2-2, with D possibly TRBD2 on 5 matching bases. The germline V gene has CDR1 MDHEN and CDR2 SYDVKM. CDR3 length: 16 residues. The V end was cut by 6 bases, the J end by 3 bases, with 17 bases between. In DNA, the CDR3 is TGTGCCAGCAGCTCTGCAACGATGCGGGACACCGGGGAGCTGTTTTTT. Residues: CASSSATMRDTGELFF.

The CDR3 sequence: CATNRGVTDTQYF. In DNA form, the CDR3 reads TGTGCCACCAACAGGGGTGTCACAGATACGCAGTATTTT. The rearrangement uses TRBV6-6 and TRBJ2-3; TRBD1 agrees at 7 bases. Per the germline V gene, CDR1 is MNHNY and CDR2 is SVGAGI (reference sequence). The CDR3 has 13 residues. V gave up 10 bases and J gave up 2 bases; unmatched junction bases: 6.

A single count supports this clone. V usage is TRBV5-1 and J usage is TRBJ2-7; a weak D match, TRBD2 (7 bases). The CDR3 sequence is 13 residues long. Per the germline V gene, CDR1 is SGHRS and CDR2 is YFSETQ. Trimming took 4 bases from V and 1 from J, leaving 9 bases between them. CDR3 region: CASSGGASYEQYF. The CDR3 bases are TGCGCCAGCAGCGGGGGGGCGTCCTACGAGCAGTACTTC.

CDR3 nucleotide sequence: TGTGCCAGCCGCGCCAGGGGTTGGGAGACCCAGTACTTC. This gives the protein CASRARGWETQYF. The chain employs TRBV28 and TRBJ2-5; D might be TRBD1 (6 bases). The germline gives CDR1 MDHEN, CDR2 SYDVKM. The CDR3 is 13 residues long. Trimming removed 8 bases from V and 5 bases from J, with 15 bases in between.

This sequence joins TRBV7-2 and TRBJ1-2, with D perhaps matching TRBD1 (6 bases). The V gene lost 5 bases and the J gene lost 4 bases, with 17 bases spanning the gap. Looked up from germline, CDR1 is SGHTA and CDR2 is FQGNSA. This CDR3 is 15 amino acids long. CDR3 amino acids: CASSALGGGGYGYTF. CDR3 DNA: TGTGCCAGCAGCGCCCTGGGGGGGGGCGGCTATGGCTACACCTTC.

This clone was detected a few times. The chain couples TRBV11-2 to TRBJ2-5; maybe TRBD2 (5 bases). The CDR3 runs 15 residues. Germline CDR1 reads SGHAT; CDR2 reads FQNNGV. Deletions cut 2 bases from V and 2 bases from J, with 12 bases between. DNA for the CDR3: TGTGCCAGCAGCTTATCCGGACTGGTGCAAGAGACCCAGTACTTC. This sequence encodes CASSLSGLVQETQYF.

CDR3 in amino acids: CASQGSGTGYLEAFF. DNA for the CDR3: TGTGCCAGCCAGGGGTCCGGGACAGGTTACCTTGAAGCTTTCTTT. This chain links TRBV6-5 with TRBJ1-1; the match to TRBD1 covers 8 bases. From germline, CDR1 is MNHEY and CDR2 SVGAGI. CDR3 length: 15 residues. Trimming cost V 8 bases and J 7 bases; bases outside gene matches: 15.

The table lists this clone with a count of one. The gene calls are TRBV7-2 and TRBJ2-6; no clear D gene. V was trimmed by 4 bases and J by 0 bases, leaving 13 bases between them. This CDR3 contains 17 residues. From germline, CDR1 is SGHTA and CDR2 FQGNSA. The DNA for the CDR3 is TGTGCCAGCAGCTCGTATAGGAGCCGCTCTGGGGCCAACGTCCTGACTTTC. Its protein product is CASSSYRSRSGANVLTF.

The J gene is TRBJ1-1, the V gene TRBV7-2; TRBD1 aligns across 7 bases. The V segment lost 4 bases and the J segment 3 bases; nucleotides outside the gene matches: 11. Germline V gives CDR1 SGHTA, CDR2 FQGNSA. The length of the CDR3 is 16 residues. The DNA for the CDR3 is TGTGCCAGCAGCTCCAGACGACAGGGCCCCCACACTGAAGCTTTCTTT. It encodes CASSSRRQGPHTEAFF.

V gene TRBV18 combines with J gene TRBJ2-3, with TRBD2 matching over 10 bases. Germline assignment: CDR1 KGHSH and CDR2 LQKENI. Trimming removed 2 bases from V and 4 bases from J; junction bases left unmatched: 3. This CDR3 comprises 15 residues. The chain's CDR3 is CASSPGLAVSDTQYF. For the CDR3, the DNA is TGTGCCAGCTCACCAGGACTAGCGGTTTCAGATACGCAGTATTTT.

CDR3 amino acids: CASSVGHRKSTDTQYF. CDR3 DNA: TGTGCCAGCAGCGTAGGTCACCGAAAGAGTACAGATACGCAGTATTTT. V usage is TRBV9 and J usage is TRBJ2-3; no clear D. Trimming took 0 bases from V and 3 from J, leaving 14 bases between them. Germline lookup yields CDR1 SGDLS and CDR2 YYNGEE. The CDR3 totals 16 residues.

This chain uses TRBV9 with TRBJ2-2; 11 bases line up with TRBD2. The CDR3 sequence is 20 residues long. V lost 4 bases, J lost 3 bases, and 17 bases stayed unmatched. From germline, CDR1 is SGDLS and CDR2 YYNGEE. The CDR3 sequence is CASSRGQTELAGVDTGELFF. CDR3 nucleotides: TGTGCCAGCAGCCGCGGACAGACAGAACTAGCGGGGGTTGACACCGGGGAGCTGTTTTTT. Full variable domain (missing parts from reference TRBV9 and TRBJ2-2): DSGVTQTPKHLITATGQRVTLRCSPRSGDLSVYWYQQSLDQGLQFLIQYYNGEERAKGNILERFSAQQFPDLHSELNLSSLELGDSALYFCASSRGQTELAGVDTGELFFGEGSRLTVL.

The chain uses TRBV3-1 (or the pseudogene TRBV3-2) and TRBJ1-5; 7 bases line up with TRBD1. Germline V gives CDR1 LGHDT, CDR2 YNNKEL (reference sequence). This CDR3 has 18 residues. The ends lost 4 bases at V and 0 bases at J; junction bases unmatched: 12. CDR3 loop: CASSRGTTGIYSNQPQHF. In DNA, the CDR3 is TGTGCCAGCAGCCGAGGGACGACAGGGATCTATAGCAATCAGCCCCAGCATTTT.

The V call is TRBV28, the J call TRBJ2-7, with D maybe TRBD1 (5 bases). The CDR3 is made up of 16 amino acids. CDR1 is MDHEN and CDR2 is SYDVKM in the germline V gene. The V gene lost 1 base and the J gene lost 3 bases, with 16 bases spanning the gap. CDR3 nucleotides: TGTGCCAGCAGTTTATTGGGTAGGGAAAGGGGCTACGAGCAGTACTTC. This gives the protein CASSLLGRERGYEQYF.

The chain carries TRBV25-1 and TRBJ2-7; D might be TRBD1 (5 bases). The CDR3 contains 13 residues. Germline V CDR1 and CDR2: MGHDK, SYGVNS. V was pared by 3 bases and J by 4 bases, with 10 bases between. This CDR3 reads CASSDWGRYEQYF. CDR3 sequence (DNA): TGTGCCAGCAGTGATTGGGGCCGTTACGAGCAGTACTTC.

The V gene is TRBV3-1 (or the pseudogene TRBV3-2), the J gene TRBJ2-1; 7 bases are shared with TRBD2. The V gene's germline CDR1 is LGHDT and CDR2 YNNKEL (reference sequence). The V gene end was trimmed by 7 bases and the J gene end by 7 bases; junction bases not matched to a gene: 10. CDR3 length equals 14 residues. CDR3 protein: CASNSSGGGNEQFF. In nucleotides, the CDR3 is TGTGCCAGCAATAGCAGTGGCGGGGGTAATGAGCAGTTCTTC.

DNA of the CDR3: TGTGCCAGTAGGGTAGGTACCGGGACAGGGTTTAGACAGCCCCAGCATTTT. Protein sequence: CASRVGTGTGFRQPQHF. The V and J genes are TRBV19 and TRBJ1-5, with 9 bases lining up with TRBD1. Germline assignment: CDR1 LNHDA and CDR2 SQIVND (reference sequence). The CDR3 has 17 amino acids. V dropped 6 bases and J dropped 7; count of bases not matched to a gene: 16.

The rearrangement uses TRBV24-1 and TRBJ1-2; TRBD1 matches 12 bases. The ends lost 5 bases at V and 5 bases at J; junction bases unmatched: 5. The germline CDR1 and CDR2 sequences are KGHDR and SFDVKD. This CDR3 spans 15 amino acids. The CDR3: CATSGGGQGAYGYTF. The CDR3 nucleotides are TGTGCCACCAGTGGAGGGGGACAGGGGGCGTATGGCTACACCTTC.